The 15 T cell receptor beta chains in this list originate from one sample, sequenced in a study of lymphopenia after photon versus proton radiotherapy. Sequencing used immunoSEQ multiplex PCR; TCRdb keeps in-frame clones, though not all of them. The top ten hold 10% of the sample, which has 37,000 or so clones, roughly 84% seen once. The sequenced sample was peripheral blood, obtained from a patient treated with proton-based radiotherapy. These TCRs come from a woman in her 70s with pancreatic cancer. Some clones in this sample may be carry-over from other donors' samples.

This chain joins TRBV5-6 and TRBJ1-1; D not resolved. Germline V gives CDR1 SGHDT, CDR2 YYEEEE. Trimming shortened V by 0 bases and J by 1 base, and 13 bases separated the two germline ends. The CDR3 covers 16 residues. Here the CDR3 DNA reads TGTGCCAGCAGCTTGGAAAGCGGCAGGCAGAACACTGAAGCTTTCTTT. It yields the protein CASSLESGRQNTEAFF.

The rearrangement joins TRBV25-1 to TRBJ2-3; D is unclear. V gave up 5 bases and J gave up 0 bases, with 9 bases separating them. This CDR3 region has 14 residues. Germline CDR1 and CDR2: MGHDK and SYGVNS. The CDR3 DNA reads as TGTGCCAGCAGTCCAGCGTTGAGCACAGATACGCAGTATTTT. Its protein product is CASSPALSTDTQYF.

A note on this clone: Other DNA sequences of this sample code for an identical CDR3. The CDR3 DNA reads as TGTGCCAGTAGTAGATCCCACCAGAACACTGAAGCTTTCTTT. This sequence encodes CASSRSHQNTEAFF. The chain combines TRBV19 with TRBJ1-1; D is ambiguous. The CDR3 spans 14 residues. The germline V gene has CDR1 LNHDA and CDR2 SQIVND (reference sequence). V was clipped by 4 bases and J by 1 base, with 10 bases between them. Looking up the rest from reference TRBV19 and TRBJ1-1 gives the full variable domain: DGGITQSPKYLFRKEGQNVTLSCEQNLNHDAMYWYRQDPGQGLRLIYYSQIVNDFQKGDIAEGYSVSREKKESFPLTVTSAQKNPTAFYLCASSRSHQNTEAFFGQGTRLTVV.

V usage is TRBV27 and J usage is TRBJ1-2; D remains ambiguous. Between the trimmed V and J ends, which lost 0 bases and 8 bases, there was a span of 10 bases. Germline lookup yields CDR1 MNHEY and CDR2 SMNVEV (reference sequence). This CDR3 comprises 13 residues. CDR3 nucleotides: TGTGCCAGCAGTTTATCGGTAGGATCCGGCTACACCTTC. Protein: CASSLSVGSGYTF.

This clone was seen more than once but under ten times. This chain links TRBV10-3 with TRBJ2-2, with 8 bases aligning to TRBD1. Germline CDR1 ENHRY, CDR2 SYGVKD. The CDR3 totals 14 residues. V was pared by 9 bases and J by 6 bases, with 9 bases of the junction left unmatched. DNA for the CDR3: TGTGCCATGTCGGACAGGGCGGTCCCCGGGGAGCTGTTTTTT. Amino acids: CAMSDRAVPGELFF.

This chain uses TRBV14 with TRBJ2-5; 11 bases are a match to TRBD2. CDR1 is SGHDN and CDR2 is FVKESK in the germline V gene. J gave up 3 bases and V 0 bases, and 6 bases lay outside the gene matches. This CDR3 comprises 17 residues. CDR3 DNA: TGTGCCAGCAGCCAAGATGGGACTAGCGGTCGTAAAGAGACCCAGTACTTC. Translated: CASSQDGTSGRKETQYF.

V gene TRBV28 combines with J gene TRBJ2-7; D gene ambiguous. V was clipped by 2 bases and J by 6 bases, with 14 bases between them. The CDR3 runs 14 residues. Germline CDR1 is MDHEN and CDR2 is SYDVKM. DNA for the CDR3: TGTGCCAGCAGTTTAGTAGCCACATCGCGCGAGCAGTACTTC. Translating it yields CASSLVATSREQYF. Drawing the rest from reference TRBV28 and TRBJ2-7, the complete variable domain is DVKVTQSSRYLVKRTGEKVFLECVQDMDHENMFWYRQDPGLGLRLIYFSYDVKMKEKGDIPEGYSVSREKKERFSLILESASTNQTSMYLCASSLVATSREQYFGPGTRLTVT.

V gene TRBV27 combines with J gene TRBJ2-5; D is unclear. The end of the DNA fits TRBJ2-7 better, so the J call may be wrong. The CDR3 is 13 residues long. Germline loops: CDR1 MNHEY, CDR2 SMNVEV (reference sequence). CDR3 region: CASSTSRWGEQYF. The DNA for the CDR3 is TGTGCCAGCAGTACAAGTCGGTGGGGCGAGCAGTACTTC.

DNA of the CDR3: TGTGCCAGCGGGCGGGAGCTCTTCAATGAGCAGTTCTTC. Amino acids: CASGRELFNEQFF. The chain employs TRBV27 and TRBJ2-1; 7 bases map to TRBD2. This CDR3 is 13 amino acids long. The trim removed 8 bases at V and 6 bases at J, leaving 7 bases unmatched. Germline CDR1 is MNHEY and CDR2 is SMNVEV (reference sequence).

The chain joins TRBV7-6 to TRBJ1-1; TRBD1 might be the D (6 bases). The length of the CDR3 is 14 residues. The germline CDR1 and CDR2 sequences are SGHVS and FNYEAQ. Trimming removed 0 bases from V and 4 bases from J, with 9 bases in between. This CDR3 is CASSLAGGATEAFF. CDR3 DNA sequence: TGTGCCAGCAGCTTAGCAGGGGGAGCCACTGAAGCTTTCTTT.

The chain uses TRBV11-2 and TRBJ2-5; D ambiguous. Germline V CDR1 and CDR2: SGHAT, FQNNGV. Trimming shortened V by 2 bases and J by 7 bases, and 20 bases separated the two germline ends. CDR3 length: 16 amino acids. The CDR3 coding sequence is TGTGCCAGCAGCTTATCTTTTTCCGCGGAGCTGGGGACCCAGTACTTC. The encoded protein is CASSLSFSAELGTQYF.

The chain carries TRBV11-2 and TRBJ2-7; D possibly corresponds to TRBD1 (6 bases). Germline-derived CDR1 and CDR2 are SGHAT and FQNNGV. The CDR3 loop spans 14 amino acids. V was trimmed by 5 bases and J by 0 bases, leaving 11 bases between them. The CDR3 here is CASSRDIYSYEQYF. The CDR3 DNA is TGTGCCAGCAGCCGGGACATATACTCCTACGAGCAGTACTTC.

Concerning this clone itself: This same CDR3 is encoded by further DNA sequences in the sample. The chain employs TRBV28 and TRBJ1-1, with D maybe TRBD1 (6 bases). V was trimmed by 6 bases and J by 4 bases, leaving 15 bases between them. Per germline, CDR1 MDHEN and CDR2 SYDVKM. This CDR3 region has 14 residues. CDR3 region: CASSPLGGGTEAFF. For the CDR3, the DNA is TGTGCCAGCAGCCCTTTGGGAGGGGGCACTGAAGCTTTCTTT.

The chain employs TRBV28 and TRBJ2-7; no clear D. The V and J ends lost 7 bases and 4 bases respectively, with 11 bases between them. Germline-derived CDR1 and CDR2 are MDHEN and SYDVKM. CDR3 length: 12 residues. The chain's CDR3 is CASTDVSYEQYF. Written as DNA, the CDR3 is TGTGCCAGCACCGACGTAAGTTACGAGCAGTACTTC.

This chain connects TRBV2 to TRBJ1-2; D remains unclear. The CDR3 runs 12 residues. The germline V gene encodes CDR1 SNHLY and CDR2 FYNNEI. V was clipped by 1 base and J by 5 bases, with 5 bases between them. The CDR3 DNA is TGTGCCAGCAGTGAAGAGAATTATGGCTACACCTTC. Translated, it gives CASSEENYGYTF.